This paragraph covers one T cell receptor beta chain sequence. Antigen specificity is unknown. The entry originates in a study of identical twins. Overall study findings and caveats: With abundant cord blood beta clonotypes, insertions were fewer; memory repertoires showed no such pattern. Out-of-frame TCR alpha sharing observed in monozygotic twins exceeded model estimates.

The CDR3 covers 14 residues. The V gene end was trimmed by 6 bases and the J gene end by 4 bases; junction bases not matched to a gene: 8. TCRdb re-called the 5' RACE reads with MiXCR, one entry per CDR3 protein. The table shows around 960,000 distinct CDR3 sequences, with roughly an eighth occurring only once. This same sample was also taken into another study, of yellow fever vaccine responses in identical twins.

This chain joins TRBV6-7 and TRBJ1-1; TRBD1 agrees at 7 bases. TRBV6-7 is an ORF for which the function is uncertain. The sequence was collected from a woman aged 18-29 years in good health. The sample taken for sequencing was PBMCs. The CDR3: CASSQRGQVTEAFF. Written as DNA, the CDR3 is TGTGCCAGCAGCCAAAGGGGGCAGGTCACTGAAGCTTTCTTT.